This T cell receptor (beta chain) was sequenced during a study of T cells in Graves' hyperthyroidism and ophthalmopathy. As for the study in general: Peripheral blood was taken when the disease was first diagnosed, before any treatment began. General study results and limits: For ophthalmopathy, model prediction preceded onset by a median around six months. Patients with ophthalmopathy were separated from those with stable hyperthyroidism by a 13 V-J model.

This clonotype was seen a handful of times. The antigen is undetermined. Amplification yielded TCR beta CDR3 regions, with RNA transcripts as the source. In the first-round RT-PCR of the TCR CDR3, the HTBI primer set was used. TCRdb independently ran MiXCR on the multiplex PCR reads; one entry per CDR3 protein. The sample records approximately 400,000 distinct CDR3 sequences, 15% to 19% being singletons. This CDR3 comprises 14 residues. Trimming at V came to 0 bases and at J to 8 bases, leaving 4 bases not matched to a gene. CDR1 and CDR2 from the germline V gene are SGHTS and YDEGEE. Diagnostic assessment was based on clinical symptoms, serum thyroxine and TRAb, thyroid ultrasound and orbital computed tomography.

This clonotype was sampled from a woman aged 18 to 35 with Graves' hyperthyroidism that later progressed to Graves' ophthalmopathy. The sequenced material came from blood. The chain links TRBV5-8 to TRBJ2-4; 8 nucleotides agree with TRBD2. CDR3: CASSLVRGADIQYF. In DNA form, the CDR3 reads TGTGCCAGCAGCTTGGTGCGGGGGGCGGACATTCAGTACTTC.